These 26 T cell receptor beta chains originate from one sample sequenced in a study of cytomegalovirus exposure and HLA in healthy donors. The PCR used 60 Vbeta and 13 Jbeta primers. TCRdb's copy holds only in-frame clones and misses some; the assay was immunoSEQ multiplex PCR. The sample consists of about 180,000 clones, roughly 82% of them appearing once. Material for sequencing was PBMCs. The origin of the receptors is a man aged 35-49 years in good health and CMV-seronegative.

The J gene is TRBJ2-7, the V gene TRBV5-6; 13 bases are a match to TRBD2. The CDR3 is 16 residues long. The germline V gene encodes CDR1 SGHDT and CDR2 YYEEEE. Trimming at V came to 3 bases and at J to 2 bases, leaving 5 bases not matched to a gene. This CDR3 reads CASSWGGLAGTYEQYF. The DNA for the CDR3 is TGTGCCAGCAGCTGGGGGGGACTAGCGGGGACCTACGAGCAGTACTTC.

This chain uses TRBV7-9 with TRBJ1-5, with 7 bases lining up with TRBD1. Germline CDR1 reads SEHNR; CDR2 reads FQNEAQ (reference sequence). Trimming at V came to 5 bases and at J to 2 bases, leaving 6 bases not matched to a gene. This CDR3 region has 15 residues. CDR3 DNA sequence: TGTGCCAGCAGCCCGATAGGACAGGGCAATCAGCCCCAGCATTTT. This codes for CASSPIGQGNQPQHF. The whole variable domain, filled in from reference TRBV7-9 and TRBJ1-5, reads DTGVSQNPRHKITKRGQNVTFRCDPISEHNRLYWYRQTLGQGPEFLTYFQNEAQLEKSRLLSDRFSAERPKGSFSTLEIQRTEQGDSAMYLCASSPIGQGNQPQHFGDGTRLSIL.

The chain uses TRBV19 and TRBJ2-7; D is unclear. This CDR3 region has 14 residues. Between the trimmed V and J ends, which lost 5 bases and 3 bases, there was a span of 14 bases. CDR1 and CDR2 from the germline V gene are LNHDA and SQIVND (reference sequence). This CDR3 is CASSPRVSLYEQYF. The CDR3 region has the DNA TGTGCCAGTAGTCCCCGGGTCTCACTCTACGAGCAGTACTTC.

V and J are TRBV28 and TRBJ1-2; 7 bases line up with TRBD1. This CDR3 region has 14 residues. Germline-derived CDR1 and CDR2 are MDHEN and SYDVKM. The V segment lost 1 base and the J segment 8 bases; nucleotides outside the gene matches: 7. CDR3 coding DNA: TGTGCCAGCAGTTTATATGAGGGGGCCAAGGGCTACACCTTC. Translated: CASSLYEGAKGYTF.

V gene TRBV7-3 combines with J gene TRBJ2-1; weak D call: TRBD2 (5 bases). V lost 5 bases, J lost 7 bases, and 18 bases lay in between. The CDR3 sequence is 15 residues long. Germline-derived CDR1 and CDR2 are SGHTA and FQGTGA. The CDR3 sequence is CASSPTGGAWNEQFF. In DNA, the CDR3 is TGTGCCAGCAGCCCTACTGGAGGAGCGTGGAATGAGCAGTTCTTC.

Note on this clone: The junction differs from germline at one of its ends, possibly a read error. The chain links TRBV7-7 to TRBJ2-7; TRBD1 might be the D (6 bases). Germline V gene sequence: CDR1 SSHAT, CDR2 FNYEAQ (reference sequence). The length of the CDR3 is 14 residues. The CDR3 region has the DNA TGTGCTAGCAGCCCGGGACATACCTCCTACGAGCAGTACTTC. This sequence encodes CASSPGHTSYEQYF.

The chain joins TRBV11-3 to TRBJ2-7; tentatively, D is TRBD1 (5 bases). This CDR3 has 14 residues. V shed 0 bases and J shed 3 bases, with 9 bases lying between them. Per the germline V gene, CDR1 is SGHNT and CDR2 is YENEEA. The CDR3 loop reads CASSLDQGSYEQYF. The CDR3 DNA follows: TGTGCCAGCAGCTTAGATCAGGGCAGCTACGAGCAGTACTTC.

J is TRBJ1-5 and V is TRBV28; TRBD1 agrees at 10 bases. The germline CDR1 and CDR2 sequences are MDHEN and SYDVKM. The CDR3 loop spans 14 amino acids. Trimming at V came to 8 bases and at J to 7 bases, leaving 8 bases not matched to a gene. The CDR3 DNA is TGTGCCAGCCAAGGAGGGACAGGGGAACAGCCCCAGCATTTT. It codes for CASQGGTGEQPQHF.

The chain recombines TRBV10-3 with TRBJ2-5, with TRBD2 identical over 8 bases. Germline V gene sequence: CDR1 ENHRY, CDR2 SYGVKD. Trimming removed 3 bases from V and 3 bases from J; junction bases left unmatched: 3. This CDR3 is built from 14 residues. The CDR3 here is CAISEPGGEETQYF. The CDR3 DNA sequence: TGTGCCATCAGTGAACCGGGGGGGGAAGAGACCCAGTACTTC.

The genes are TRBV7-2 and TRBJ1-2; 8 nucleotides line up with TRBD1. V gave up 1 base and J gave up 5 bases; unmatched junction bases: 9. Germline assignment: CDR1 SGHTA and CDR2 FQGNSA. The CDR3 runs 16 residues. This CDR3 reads CASSLVGSGGKYGYTF. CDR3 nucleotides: TGTGCCAGCAGCTTAGTGGGGTCAGGGGGCAAGTATGGCTACACCTTC.

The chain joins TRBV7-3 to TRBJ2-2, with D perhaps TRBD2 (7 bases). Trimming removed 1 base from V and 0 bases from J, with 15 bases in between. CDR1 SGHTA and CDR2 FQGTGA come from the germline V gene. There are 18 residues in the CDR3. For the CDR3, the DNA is TGTGCCAGCAGCTTAAAAGGTGGCGGGGGCACGAACACCGGGGAGCTGTTTTTT. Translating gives CASSLKGGGGTNTGELFF. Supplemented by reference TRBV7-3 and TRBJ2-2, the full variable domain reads GAGVSQTPSNKVTEKGKYVELRCDPISGHTALYWYRQSLGQGPEFLIYFQGTGAADDSGLPNDRFFAVRPEGSVSTLKIQRTERGDSAVYLCASSLKGGGGTNTGELFFGEGSRLTVL.

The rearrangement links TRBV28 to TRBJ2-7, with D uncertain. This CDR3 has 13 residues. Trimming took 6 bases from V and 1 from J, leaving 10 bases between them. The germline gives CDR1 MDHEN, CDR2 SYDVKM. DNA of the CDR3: TGTGCCAGCAGGCGGCCAAAATCCTACGAGCAGTACTTC. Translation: CASRRPKSYEQYF.

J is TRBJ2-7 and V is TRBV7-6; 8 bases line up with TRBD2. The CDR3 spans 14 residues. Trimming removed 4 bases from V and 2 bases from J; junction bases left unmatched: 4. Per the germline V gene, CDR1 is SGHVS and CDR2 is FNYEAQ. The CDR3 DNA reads TGTGCCAGCAGCTACCGGGAGGGCACCTACGAGCAGTACTTC. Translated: CASSYREGTYEQYF.

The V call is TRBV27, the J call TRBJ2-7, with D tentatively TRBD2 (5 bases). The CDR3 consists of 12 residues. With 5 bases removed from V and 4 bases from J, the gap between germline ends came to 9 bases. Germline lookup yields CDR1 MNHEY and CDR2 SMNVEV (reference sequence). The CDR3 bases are TGTGCCAGCAGTCCTAGCCGTTACGAGCAGTACTTC. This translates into CASSPSRYEQYF.

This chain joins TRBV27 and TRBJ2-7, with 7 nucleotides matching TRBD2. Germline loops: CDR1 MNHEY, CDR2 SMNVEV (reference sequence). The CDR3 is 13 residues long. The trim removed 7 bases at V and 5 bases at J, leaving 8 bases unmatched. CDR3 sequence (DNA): TGTGCCAGCAACTCCGGGACTACCGACGAGCAGTACTTC. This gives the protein CASNSGTTDEQYF.

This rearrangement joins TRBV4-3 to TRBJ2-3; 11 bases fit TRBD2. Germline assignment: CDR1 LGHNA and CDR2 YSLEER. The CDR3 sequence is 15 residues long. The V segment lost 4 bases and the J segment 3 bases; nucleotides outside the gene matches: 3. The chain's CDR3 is CASSRSSGGTDTQYF. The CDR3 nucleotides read TGCGCCAGCAGCCGTTCTAGCGGGGGGACAGATACGCAGTATTTT.

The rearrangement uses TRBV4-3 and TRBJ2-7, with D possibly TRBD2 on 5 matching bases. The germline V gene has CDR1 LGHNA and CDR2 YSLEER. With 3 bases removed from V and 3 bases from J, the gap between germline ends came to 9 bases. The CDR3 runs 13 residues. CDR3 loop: CASSQGVIYEQYF. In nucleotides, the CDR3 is TGCGCCAGCAGCCAGGGAGTCATCTACGAGCAGTACTTC.

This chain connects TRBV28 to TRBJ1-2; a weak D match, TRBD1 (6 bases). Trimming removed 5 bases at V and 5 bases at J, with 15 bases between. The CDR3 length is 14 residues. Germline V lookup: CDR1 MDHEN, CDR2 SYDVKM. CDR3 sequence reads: CASSPPQGRYGYTF. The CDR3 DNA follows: TGTGCCAGCAGTCCACCCCAGGGGAGATATGGCTACACCTTC.

CDR3 residues: CASSYRTSGRGSDTQYF. CDR3 nucleotide sequence: TGTGCCAGTAGCTATAGGACTAGCGGGAGAGGGTCAGATACGCAGTATTTT. V is TRBV19 and J is TRBJ2-3; 13 positions match TRBD2. CDR1 is LNHDA, CDR2 SQIVND, per germline (reference sequence). The V segment lost 6 bases and the J segment 4 bases; nucleotides outside the gene matches: 10. The CDR3 runs 17 residues. Looking up the rest from reference TRBV19 and TRBJ2-3 gives the full variable domain: DGGITQSPKYLFRKEGQNVTLSCEQNLNHDAMYWYRQDPGQGLRLIYYSQIVNDFQKGDIAEGYSVSREKKESFPLTVTSAQKNPTAFYLCASSYRTSGRGSDTQYFGPGTRLTVL.

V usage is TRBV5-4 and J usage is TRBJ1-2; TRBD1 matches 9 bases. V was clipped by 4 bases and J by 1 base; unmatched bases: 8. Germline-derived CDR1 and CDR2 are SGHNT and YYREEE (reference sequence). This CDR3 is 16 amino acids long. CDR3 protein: CASSPETGGFNYGYTF. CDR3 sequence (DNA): TGTGCCAGCAGCCCAGAAACAGGGGGCTTTAACTATGGCTACACCTTC.

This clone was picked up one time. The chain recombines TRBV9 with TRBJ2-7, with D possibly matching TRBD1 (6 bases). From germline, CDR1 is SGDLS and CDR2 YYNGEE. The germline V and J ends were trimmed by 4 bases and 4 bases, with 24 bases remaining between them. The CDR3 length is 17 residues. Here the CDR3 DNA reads TGTGCCAGCAGCCCGAGAGGGGGAACCGGGACACCTTACGAGCAGTACTTC. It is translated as CASSPRGGTGTPYEQYF. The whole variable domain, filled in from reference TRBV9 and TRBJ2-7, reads DSGVTQTPKHLITATGQRVTLRCSPRSGDLSVYWYQQSLDQGLQFLIQYYNGEERAKGNILERFSAQQFPDLHSELNLSSLELGDSALYFCASSPRGGTGTPYEQYFGPGTRLTVT.

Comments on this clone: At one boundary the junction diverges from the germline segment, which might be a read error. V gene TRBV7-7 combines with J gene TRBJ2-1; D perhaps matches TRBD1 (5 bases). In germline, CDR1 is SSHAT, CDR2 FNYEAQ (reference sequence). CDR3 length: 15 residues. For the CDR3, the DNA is TGTGCTAGCAGCTCCGTTGAAGGGGCCTACAATGAGCAGTTCTTC. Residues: CASSSVEGAYNEQFF.

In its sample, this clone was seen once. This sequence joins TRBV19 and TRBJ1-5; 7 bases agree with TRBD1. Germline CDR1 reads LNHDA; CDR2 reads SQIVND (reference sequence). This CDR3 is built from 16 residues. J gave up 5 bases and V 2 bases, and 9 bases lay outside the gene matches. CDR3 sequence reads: CASSILTGKTYQPQHF. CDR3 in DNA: TGTGCCAGTAGTATACTGACAGGGAAAACCTATCAGCCCCAGCATTTT.

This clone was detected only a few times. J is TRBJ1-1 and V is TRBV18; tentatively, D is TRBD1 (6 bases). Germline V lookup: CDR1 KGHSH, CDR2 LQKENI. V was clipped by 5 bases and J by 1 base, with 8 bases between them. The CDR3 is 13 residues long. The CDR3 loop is CASSMGQNTEAFF. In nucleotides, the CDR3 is TGTGCCAGCTCAATGGGACAGAACACTGAAGCTTTCTTT.

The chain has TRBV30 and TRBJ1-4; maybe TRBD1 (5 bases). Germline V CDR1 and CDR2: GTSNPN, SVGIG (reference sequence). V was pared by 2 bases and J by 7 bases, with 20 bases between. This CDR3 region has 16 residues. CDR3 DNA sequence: TGTGCCTGGAGTCCCCTGCAACGGGGGGAAAGTGAAAAACTGTTTTTT. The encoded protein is CAWSPLQRGESEKLFF.

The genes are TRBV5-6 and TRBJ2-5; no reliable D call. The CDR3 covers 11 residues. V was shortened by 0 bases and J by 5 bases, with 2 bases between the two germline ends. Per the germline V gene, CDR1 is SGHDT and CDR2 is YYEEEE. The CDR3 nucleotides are TGTGCCAGCAGCTTGGCGGAGACCCAGTACTTC. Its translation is CASSLAETQYF.